The 21 T cell receptor beta chains given below trace back to one sample, sequenced in a study of blood T cells in healthy people across ages. Using a J-beta primer mix together with a sample-barcoded 5' primer, a second PCR was run for 7 to 11 cycles. TCRdb reprocessed the 5' RACE reads with MiXCR, giving one entry per CDR3 protein. The table has roughly 2 million distinct CDR3 sequences, about 50% seen once. Sequencing was carried out using blood. These receptors all stem from a woman aged 40 to 50 in good health.

With regard to this clonotype: A junction end diverges from the germline sequence, so it may reflect a read error. The rearrangement uses TRBV5-1 and TRBJ2-7; the D gene is possibly TRBD1 (6 bases). In germline, CDR1 is SGHRS, CDR2 YFSETQ. CDR3 length: 14 residues. The CDR3 nucleotides read TGCGCCAGCGGGGACAAGTCGAGCTCCGACGAGCAGTACTTC. This sequence encodes CASGDKSSSDEQYF.

This clonotype was seen a few times. The V and J genes are TRBV3-1 and TRBJ2-3; TRBD2 agrees at 12 bases. The V gene end was trimmed by 4 bases and the J gene end by 5 bases; junction bases not matched to a gene: 7. CDR1 is LGHDT, CDR2 YNNKEL, per germline (reference sequence). The CDR3 consists of 16 residues. CDR3: CASSPWTSGERDTQYF. CDR3 DNA sequence: TGTGCCAGCAGCCCCTGGACTAGCGGGGAACGAGATACGCAGTATTTT.

A few counts support this clonotype. The genes are TRBV4-3 and TRBJ2-5; the match to TRBD1 covers 7 bases. The CDR3 is 15 residues long. The V segment lost 4 bases and the J segment 2 bases; nucleotides outside the gene matches: 7. Germline V gene data show CDR1 as LGHNA and CDR2 as YSLEER. The CDR3 DNA reads as TGCGCCAGCAGCCGAAACAGGGGCCGTCAAGAGACCCAGTACTTC. It translates to CASSRNRGRQETQYF.

This chain links TRBV29-1 with TRBJ1-5, with D hard to call. The CDR3 totals 12 residues. V was shortened by 6 bases and J by 4 bases, with 10 bases between the two germline ends. Germline values: CDR1 SQVTM, CDR2 ANQGSEA. As DNA, the CDR3 is TGCAGCGTAGGACTGGGGAATCAGCCCCAGCATTTT. Encoded protein: CSVGLGNQPQHF. Drawing the rest from reference TRBV29-1 and TRBJ1-5, the complete variable domain is SAVISQKPSRDICQRGTSLTIQCQVDSQVTMMFWYRQQPGQSLTLIATANQGSEATYESGFVIDKFPISRPNLTFSTLTVSNMSPEDSSIYLCSVGLGNQPQHFGDGTRLSIL.

This clonotype was detected only a few times. The J gene is TRBJ2-7, the V gene TRBV5-1, with D perhaps matching TRBD2 (6 bases). Germline V lookup: CDR1 SGHRS, CDR2 YFSETQ. Trimming removed 3 bases from V and 4 bases from J, with 17 bases in between. CDR3 length: 15 amino acids. The CDR3 is CASSSRGRAQYEQYF. CDR3 sequence (DNA): TGCGCCAGCAGCTCGCGGGGAAGGGCCCAGTACGAGCAGTACTTC.

The genes are TRBV6-5 and TRBJ2-1; D ambiguous. The CDR3 contains 13 residues. With 6 bases removed from V and 8 bases from J, the gap between germline ends came to 14 bases. Germline V lookup: CDR1 MNHEY, CDR2 SVGAGI. The CDR3 DNA reads as TGTGCCAGCAGCGACAACCCGTCCGATGAGCAGTTCTTC. Translating it yields CASSDNPSDEQFF.

This chain uses TRBV6-5 with TRBJ1-1; TRBD1 matches 8 bases. This CDR3 region has 13 residues. Germline CDR1 reads MNHEY; CDR2 reads SVGAGI. Trimming cost V 5 bases and J 4 bases; bases outside gene matches: 3. The CDR3: CASSDRGLTEAFF. As DNA, the CDR3 is TGTGCCAGCAGTGACAGGGGTCTCACTGAAGCTTTCTTT.

This clonotype has only a few counts. One end of the junction fails to match germline, which may point to a read error. The chain employs TRBV11-3 and TRBJ2-3; possibly TRBD2 for D (5 bases). Germline V CDR1 and CDR2: SGHNT, YENEEA. CDR3 length: 12 amino acids. In DNA, the CDR3 is TGTGCCAGCAGCCTAGAGGGCACTACGCAGTATTTT. Its protein product is CASSLEGTTQYF.

This clonotype was picked up many times. The V call is TRBV29-1, the J call TRBJ2-7; 7 positions agree with TRBD1. V lost 2 bases, J lost 2 bases, and 0 bases stayed unmatched. This CDR3 region has 12 residues. Germline CDR1 and CDR2: SQVTM and ANQGSEA. In DNA, the CDR3 is TGCAGCGTTGAACAGGGGGCCTACGAGCAGTACTTC. Its protein product is CSVEQGAYEQYF.

To note about this clonotype: A much bigger clone sits one base away, suggesting this may be a read error. The chain employs TRBV28 and TRBJ2-7; weak D call: TRBD1 (6 bases). CDR1 and CDR2 from the germline V gene are MDHEN and SYDVKM. The CDR3 spans 15 residues. The CDR3 DNA reads as TGTGTCAGCAGCAAAGGACAGATCAGCTCCTACGAGCAGTACTTC. Its translation is CVSSKGQISSYEQYF.

Concerning this clonotype: The junction departs from germline at one end; a sequencing error may be responsible. The chain links TRBV7-2 to TRBJ2-5, with a possible D match to TRBD2 (5 bases). The CDR3 consists of 12 residues. Germline-derived CDR1 and CDR2 are SGHTA and FQGNSA. CDR3 residues: CASSLGRETRYF. The CDR3 DNA sequence: TGTGCCAGCAGCTTAGGAAGGGAGACCCGGTACTTC.

The rearrangement uses TRBV2 and TRBJ2-1, with D possibly matching TRBD2 (6 bases). The germline CDR1 and CDR2 sequences are SNHLY and FYNNEI. The CDR3 is 15 residues long. V gave up 3 bases and J gave up 2 bases, with 11 bases separating them. Here the CDR3 reads CASSEGGGAYNEQFF. The CDR3 DNA is TGTGCCAGCAGTGAGGGGGGAGGTGCCTACAATGAGCAGTTCTTC.

This clonotype has just a few counts. The J gene is TRBJ2-7, the V gene TRBV6-5, with D possibly TRBD2 on 5 matching bases. TRBJ2-5 explains the end of the DNA better; the J call may be wrong. In germline, CDR1 is MNHEY, CDR2 SVGAGI. The CDR3 is 16 amino acids. The chain's CDR3 is CASSYSTGLRGETQYF. CDR3 nucleotides: TGTGCCAGCAGTTACTCAACCGGCCTCCGGGGAGAGACCCAGTACTTC.

This chain connects TRBV27 to TRBJ2-7; TRBD1 or TRBD2 may be the D gene (5 bases each). There are 16 residues in the CDR3. CDR1 is MNHEY, CDR2 SMNVEV, per germline (reference sequence). V lost 2 bases, J lost 2 bases, and 16 bases lay in between. The CDR3 loop reads CASSLGTGPITYEQYF. The CDR3 DNA sequence: TGTGCCAGCAGTTTAGGGACCGGGCCCATAACCTACGAGCAGTACTTC.

The chain carries TRBV10-3 and TRBJ2-5; 7 bases agree with TRBD2. The DNA matches TRBJ2-7 better at its end, which makes the J call doubtful. Looked up from germline, CDR1 is ENHRY and CDR2 is SYGVKD. This CDR3 region has 16 residues. The chain's CDR3 is CAISESIGGGGYEQYF. As DNA, the CDR3 is TGTGCCATCAGTGAGTCGATAGGTGGGGGAGGGTACGAGCAGTACTTC.

The J gene is TRBJ1-5, the V gene TRBV6-6, with a tentative D call TRBD1 (6 bases). The CDR3 is 15 amino acids. Trimming cost V 2 bases and J 6 bases, with 14 bases left between them. Germline assignment: CDR1 MNHNY and CDR2 SVGAGI (reference sequence). The chain's CDR3 is CASSYAQGFGQPQHF. CDR3 DNA sequence: TGTGCCAGCAGTTACGCACAGGGATTTGGTCAGCCCCAGCATTTT.

CDR3 nucleotides: TGTGCCAGCAGCTTAGATAACAGGGACTATGGCTACACCTTC. The encoded protein is CASSLDNRDYGYTF. The chain employs TRBV11-2 and TRBJ1-2, with a possible D match to TRBD1 (6 bases). CDR1 is SGHAT and CDR2 is FQNNGV in the germline V gene. Trimming stripped 0 bases from V and 3 bases from J, with 8 bases between. The CDR3 contains 14 residues.

The chain is built from TRBV6-1 and TRBJ2-7; 7 bases fit TRBD1. V was clipped by 4 bases and J by 0 bases; unmatched bases: 9. The germline gives CDR1 MNHNS, CDR2 SASEGT. The CDR3 is 16 residues long. The CDR3 nucleotides are TGTGCCAGCAGTGCTCCTTCCCGGGACAGCTCCTACGAGCAGTACTTC. Its translation is CASSAPSRDSSYEQYF.

The rearrangement links TRBV7-2 to TRBJ2-3; 8 bases match TRBD2. CDR3 size: 15 residues. Unmatched junction bases numbered 5, after V lost 4 bases and J lost 2 bases. Germline V gives CDR1 SGHTA, CDR2 FQGNSA. CDR3 DNA sequence: TGTGCCAGCAGCTGGGGACTAGGATCCACAGATACGCAGTATTTT. It specifies CASSWGLGSTDTQYF.

V usage is TRBV5-1 and J usage is TRBJ1-1, with 7 bases fitting TRBD1. The CDR3 loop spans 14 amino acids. In germline, CDR1 is SGHRS, CDR2 YFSETQ. Germline trimming cut 4 bases from V and 0 bases from J; bases unmatched to any gene: 3. CDR3 in amino acids: CASSQDRMNTEAFF. Written as DNA, the CDR3 is TGCGCCAGCAGCCAGGACAGGATGAACACTGAAGCTTTCTTT.

This clonotype has just a few counts. Given a much more abundant clone one base away, this may be a read error. The rearrangement links TRBV4-3 to TRBJ2-6; D might be TRBD2 (6 bases). The CDR3 covers 17 residues. The germline gives CDR1 LGHNA, CDR2 YSLEER. Between the trimmed V and J ends, which lost 4 bases and 4 bases, there was a span of 17 bases. CDR3 region: CASSPDSGGSGANVLTF. Written as DNA, the CDR3 is TGCGCCAGCAGCCCCGACTCCGGGGGTTCCGGGGCCAACGTCCTGACTTTC.